Below, one TCR beta chain is given with its context. Its antigen is undetermined. The source of the sample is a study of shared clonotypes between healthy human individuals. Study context: Those who served as donors were two women and a few men between the ages of 18 and 49.

General study findings and limits: In a handful of donors, roughly 5.2% of naive CD4 clonotypes appeared in common.

The assay was carried out at the deep level. Profiled with immunoSEQ multiplex PCR; TCRdb holds only in-frame clones, not every one. The sample lists 2.3 million or so clones; 85% to 95% were seen once. Germline values: CDR1 SNHLY, CDR2 FYNNEI. Trimming cost V 7 bases and J 3 bases; bases outside gene matches: 8. This CDR3 has 15 residues. Material for sequencing was naive CD4+ T cells from PBMCs. The sample's subset: CD45RA+ positively selected. J is TRBJ2-1 and V is TRBV2; 8 positions match TRBD2. The source of this sequence is a young man in good health. Some clones in this sample may be carry-over from other donors' samples. CDR3 sequence: CASIFGLAGYNEQFF. The CDR3 DNA follows: TGTGCCAGCATTTTTGGGCTAGCGGGCTACAATGAGCAGTTCTTC.